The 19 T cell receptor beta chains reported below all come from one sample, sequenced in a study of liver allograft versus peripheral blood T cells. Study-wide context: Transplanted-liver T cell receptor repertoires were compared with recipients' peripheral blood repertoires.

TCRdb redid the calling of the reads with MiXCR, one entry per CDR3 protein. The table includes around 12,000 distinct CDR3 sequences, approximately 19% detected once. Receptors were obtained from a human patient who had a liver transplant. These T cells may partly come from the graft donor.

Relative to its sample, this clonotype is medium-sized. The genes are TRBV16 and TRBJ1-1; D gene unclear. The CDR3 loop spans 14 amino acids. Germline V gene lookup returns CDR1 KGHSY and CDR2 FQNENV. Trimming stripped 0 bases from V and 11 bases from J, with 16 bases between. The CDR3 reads CASSQSDLETRAFF. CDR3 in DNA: TGTGCCAGCAGCCAATCGGACCTCGAAACTCGGGCTTTCTTT. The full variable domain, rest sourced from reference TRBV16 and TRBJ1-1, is GEEVAQTPKHLVRGEGQKAKLYCAPIKGHSYVFWYQQVLKNEFKFLISFQNENVFDETGMPKERFSAKCLPNSPCSLEIQATKLEDSAVYFCASSQSDLETRAFFGQGTRLTVV.

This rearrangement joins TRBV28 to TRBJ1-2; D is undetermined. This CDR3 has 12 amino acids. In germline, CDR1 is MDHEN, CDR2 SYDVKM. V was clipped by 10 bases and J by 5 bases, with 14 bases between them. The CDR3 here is CATARPPYGYTF. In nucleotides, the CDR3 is TGTGCCACCGCACGGCCCCCTTATGGCTACACCTTC.

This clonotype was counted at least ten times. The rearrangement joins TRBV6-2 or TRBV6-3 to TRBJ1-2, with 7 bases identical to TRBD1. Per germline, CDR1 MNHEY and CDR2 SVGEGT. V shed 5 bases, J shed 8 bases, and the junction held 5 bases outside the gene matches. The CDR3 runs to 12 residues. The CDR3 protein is CASSIQGGGYTF. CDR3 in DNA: TGTGCCAGCAGTATCCAGGGGGGCGGCTACACCTTC.

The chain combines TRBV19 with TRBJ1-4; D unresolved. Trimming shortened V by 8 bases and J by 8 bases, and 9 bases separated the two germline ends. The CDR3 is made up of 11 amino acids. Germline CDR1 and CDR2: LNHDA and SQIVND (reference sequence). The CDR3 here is CASLRGEKLFF. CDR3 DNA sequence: TGTGCCAGTCTACGTGGGGAAAAACTGTTTTTT.

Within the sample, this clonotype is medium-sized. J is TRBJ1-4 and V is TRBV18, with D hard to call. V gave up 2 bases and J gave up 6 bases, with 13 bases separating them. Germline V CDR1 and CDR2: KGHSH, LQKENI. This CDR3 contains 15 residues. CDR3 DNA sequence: TGTGCCAGCTCACCATCTAGCGGCCACGATGAAAAACTGTTTTTT. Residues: CASSPSSGHDEKLFF.

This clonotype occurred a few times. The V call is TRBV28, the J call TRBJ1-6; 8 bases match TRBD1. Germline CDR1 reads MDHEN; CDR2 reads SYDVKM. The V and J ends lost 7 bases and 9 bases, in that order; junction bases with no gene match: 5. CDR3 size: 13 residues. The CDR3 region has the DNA TGTGCCAGCACGGACAGGGTAGCTTCACCCCTCCACTTT. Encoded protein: CASTDRVASPLHF.

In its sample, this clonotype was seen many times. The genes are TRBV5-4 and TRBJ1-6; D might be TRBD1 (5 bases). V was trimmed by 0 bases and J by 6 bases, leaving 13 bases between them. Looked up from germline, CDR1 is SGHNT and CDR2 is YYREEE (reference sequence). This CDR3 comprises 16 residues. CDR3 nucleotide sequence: TGTGCCAGCAGCTTGGATCCAGGGACGGGTAATTCACCCCTCCACTTT. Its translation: CASSLDPGTGNSPLHF.

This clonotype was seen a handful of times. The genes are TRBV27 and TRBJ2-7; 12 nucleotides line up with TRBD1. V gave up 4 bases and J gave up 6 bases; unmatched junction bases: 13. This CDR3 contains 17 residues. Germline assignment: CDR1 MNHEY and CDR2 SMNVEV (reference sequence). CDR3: CASSSFLPGQGAREQYF. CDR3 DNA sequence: TGTGCCAGCAGTTCCTTCCTACCGGGACAGGGGGCTCGCGAGCAGTACTTC.

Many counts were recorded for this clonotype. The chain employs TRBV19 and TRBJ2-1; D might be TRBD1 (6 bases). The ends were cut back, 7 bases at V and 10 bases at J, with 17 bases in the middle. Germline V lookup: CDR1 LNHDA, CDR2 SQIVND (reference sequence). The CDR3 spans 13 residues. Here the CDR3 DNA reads TGTGCCAGTACCTACCAGGGACACGGGGAGCAGTTCTTC. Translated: CASTYQGHGEQFF.

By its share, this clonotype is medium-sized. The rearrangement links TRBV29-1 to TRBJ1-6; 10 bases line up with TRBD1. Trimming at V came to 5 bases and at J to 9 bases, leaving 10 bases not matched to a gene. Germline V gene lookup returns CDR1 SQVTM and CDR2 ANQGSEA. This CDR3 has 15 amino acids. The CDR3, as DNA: TGCAGCGTTTCGACGGGACAGGGGACAAGTTCACCCCTCCACTTT. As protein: CSVSTGQGTSSPLHF.

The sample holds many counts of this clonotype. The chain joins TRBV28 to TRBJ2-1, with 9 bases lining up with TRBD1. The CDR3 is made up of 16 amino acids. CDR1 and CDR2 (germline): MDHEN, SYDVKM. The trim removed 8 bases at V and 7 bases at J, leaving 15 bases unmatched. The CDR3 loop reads CASLYDPGQGGNEQFF. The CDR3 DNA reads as TGTGCCAGCCTCTACGACCCGGGACAGGGAGGAAATGAGCAGTTCTTC.

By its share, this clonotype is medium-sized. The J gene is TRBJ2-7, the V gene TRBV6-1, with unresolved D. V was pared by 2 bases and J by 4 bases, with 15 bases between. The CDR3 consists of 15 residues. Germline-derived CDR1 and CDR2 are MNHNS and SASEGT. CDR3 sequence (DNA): TGTGCCAGCAGTGAATTAGGCCTCCCGCTTTACGAGCAGTACTTC. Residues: CASSELGLPLYEQYF.

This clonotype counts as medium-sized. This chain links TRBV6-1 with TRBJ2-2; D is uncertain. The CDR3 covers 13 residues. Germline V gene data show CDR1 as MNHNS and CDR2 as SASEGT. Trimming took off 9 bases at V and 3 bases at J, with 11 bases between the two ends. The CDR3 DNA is TGTGCCAGTGGGGTTACACACACCGGGGAGCTGTTTTTT. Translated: CASGVTHTGELFF.

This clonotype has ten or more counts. CDR3 in amino acids: CASSPTGTAYNEQFF. The CDR3 bases are TGTGCCAGCAGCCCCACAGGGACCGCATACAATGAGCAGTTCTTC. This chain uses TRBV6-5 with TRBJ2-1, with a tentative D call TRBD1 (6 bases). The length of the CDR3 is 15 residues. Trimming removed 6 bases from V and 4 bases from J, with 16 bases in between. CDR1 and CDR2 from the germline V gene are MNHEY and SVGAGI.

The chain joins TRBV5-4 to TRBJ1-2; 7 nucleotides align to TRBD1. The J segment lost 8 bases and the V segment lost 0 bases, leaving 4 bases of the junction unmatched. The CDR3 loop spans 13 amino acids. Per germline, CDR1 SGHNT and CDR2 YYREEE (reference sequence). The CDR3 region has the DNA TGTGCCAGCAGCTTGGAGGGGGCGCGAGGCTACACCTTC. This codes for CASSLEGARGYTF.

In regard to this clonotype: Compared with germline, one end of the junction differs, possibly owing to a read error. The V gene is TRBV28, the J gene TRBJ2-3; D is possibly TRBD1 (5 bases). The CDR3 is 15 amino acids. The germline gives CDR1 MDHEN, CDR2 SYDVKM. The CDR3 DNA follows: TGTGCCAGCGGTTTTAGTGGCTCAGGGACAGATACGCAGTATTTT. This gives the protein CASGFSGSGTDTQYF.

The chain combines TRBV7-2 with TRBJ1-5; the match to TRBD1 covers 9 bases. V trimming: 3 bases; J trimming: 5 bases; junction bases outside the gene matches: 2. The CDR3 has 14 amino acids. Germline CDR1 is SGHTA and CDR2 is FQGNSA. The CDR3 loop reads CASSFTGGDQPQHF. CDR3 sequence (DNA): TGTGCCAGCAGCTTTACAGGGGGCGATCAGCCCCAGCATTTT.

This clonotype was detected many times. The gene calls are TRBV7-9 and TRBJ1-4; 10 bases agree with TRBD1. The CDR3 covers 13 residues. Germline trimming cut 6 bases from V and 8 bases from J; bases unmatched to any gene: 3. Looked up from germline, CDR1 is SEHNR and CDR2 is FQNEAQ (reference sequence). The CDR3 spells CASSGTGAEKLFF. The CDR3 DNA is TGTGCCAGCAGTGGGACAGGGGCAGAAAAACTGTTTTTT.

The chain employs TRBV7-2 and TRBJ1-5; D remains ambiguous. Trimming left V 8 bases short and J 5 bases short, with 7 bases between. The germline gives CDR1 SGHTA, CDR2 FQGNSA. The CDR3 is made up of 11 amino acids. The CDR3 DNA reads TGTGCCAGCGGAAGGGATCAGCCCCAGCATTTT. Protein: CASGRDQPQHF.